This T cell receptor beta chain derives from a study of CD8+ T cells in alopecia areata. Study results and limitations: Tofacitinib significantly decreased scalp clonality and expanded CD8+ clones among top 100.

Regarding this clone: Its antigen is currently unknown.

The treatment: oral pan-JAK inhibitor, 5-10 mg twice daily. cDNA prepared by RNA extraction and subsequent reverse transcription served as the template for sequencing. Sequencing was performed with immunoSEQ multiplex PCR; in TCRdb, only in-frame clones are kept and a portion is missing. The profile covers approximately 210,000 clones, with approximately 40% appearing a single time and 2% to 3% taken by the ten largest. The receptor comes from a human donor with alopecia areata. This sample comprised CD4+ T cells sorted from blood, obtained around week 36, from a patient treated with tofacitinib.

The CDR3 here is CASSFPTGRAETQYF. As DNA, the CDR3 is TGTGCCAGCAGCTTTCCGACAGGGAGGGCAGAGACCCAGTACTTC. The V and J genes are TRBV7-9 and TRBJ2-5; D is possibly TRBD1 or TRBD2 (7 bases each). The CDR3 is made up of 15 amino acids. The germline gives CDR1 SEHNR, CDR2 FQNEAQ (reference sequence). V lost 3 bases, J lost 4 bases, and 15 bases lay in between.